The sequence of this TCR beta chain was determined in a study of cytomegalovirus exposure and HLA in healthy donors. About this clone: As yet, its antigen is unknown.

The PCR had 60 Vbeta and 13 Jbeta primers. The assay was immunoSEQ multiplex PCR, and TCRdb's table has in-frame clones only and misses some. The table shows some 150,000 clones, with 80% to 85% occurring only once. Study results and caveats: For cytomegalovirus status, the classifier reportedly gave diagnoses with high specificity and sensitivity.

Input material: PBMCs. This TCR derives from a woman aged 45 to 65 in good health and CMV-seropositive.

CDR3 coding DNA: TGTGCCTGGAGTGTATTCGGGAGCAATCAGCCCCAGCATTTT. Amino acid sequence: CAWSVFGSNQPQHF. The V gene is TRBV30, the J gene TRBJ1-5; D gene unclear. Trimming took 0 bases from V and 1 from J, leaving 7 bases between them. Germline CDR1 and CDR2: GTSNPN and SVGIG (reference sequence). The CDR3 is 14 residues long.